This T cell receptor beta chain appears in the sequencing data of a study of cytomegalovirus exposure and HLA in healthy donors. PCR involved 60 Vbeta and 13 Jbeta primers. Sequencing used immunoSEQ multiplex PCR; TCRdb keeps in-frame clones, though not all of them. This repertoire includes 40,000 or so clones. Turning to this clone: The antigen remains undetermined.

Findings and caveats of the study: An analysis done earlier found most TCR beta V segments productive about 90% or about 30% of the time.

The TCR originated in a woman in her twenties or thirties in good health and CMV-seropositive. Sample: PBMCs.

CDR3 DNA: TGTGCCAGCAGTGGCTGGGAGCGGGGGTGGGATGAGCAGTTCTTC. Translating gives CASSGWERGWDEQFF. The chain carries TRBV6-5 and TRBJ2-1; 8 bases are a match to TRBD2. Germline trimming cut 5 bases from V and 8 bases from J; bases unmatched to any gene: 11. The CDR3 extends over 15 amino acids. CDR1 and CDR2 from the germline V gene are MNHEY and SVGAGI.